The clone carrying this TCR beta chain turned up a few times. The data originate from a study of blood T cell repertoires in COVID-19. Study-wide context: Whether acute or convalescent, the COVID-19 samples came from the United States, Italy and Spain.

Using immunoSEQ multiplex PCR, the repertoire was profiled, and TCRdb retains in-frame clones only, with some absent. The table records a few hundred thousand clones, 90% of them present only once. The CDR3 is made up of 13 amino acids. Germline V gives CDR1 LNHDA, CDR2 SQIVND (reference sequence). The ends were cut back, 6 bases at V and 2 bases at J, with 8 bases in the middle. Patients at the Seattle site were enrolled during active infection and followed longitudinally. The TCR originated in a woman in her fifties or sixties with COVID-19, enrolled during active disease. The rearrangement uses TRBV19 and TRBJ1-3; D is unresolved. What was sequenced was peripheral blood. DNA of the CDR3: TGTGCCAGTAGGCTTGGGCCTGGAAACACCATATATTTT. Its translation is CASRLGPGNTIYF.